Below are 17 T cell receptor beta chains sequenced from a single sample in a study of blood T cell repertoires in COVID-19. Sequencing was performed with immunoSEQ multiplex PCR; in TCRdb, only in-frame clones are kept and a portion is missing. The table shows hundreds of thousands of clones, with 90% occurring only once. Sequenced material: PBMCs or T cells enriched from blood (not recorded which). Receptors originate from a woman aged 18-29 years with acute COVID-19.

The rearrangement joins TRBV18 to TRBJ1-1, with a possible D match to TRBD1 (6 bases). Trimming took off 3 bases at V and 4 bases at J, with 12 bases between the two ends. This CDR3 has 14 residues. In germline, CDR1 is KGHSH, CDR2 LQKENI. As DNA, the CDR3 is TGTGCCAGCTCACCGACACAGGGATCCACTGAAGCTTTCTTT. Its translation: CASSPTQGSTEAFF.

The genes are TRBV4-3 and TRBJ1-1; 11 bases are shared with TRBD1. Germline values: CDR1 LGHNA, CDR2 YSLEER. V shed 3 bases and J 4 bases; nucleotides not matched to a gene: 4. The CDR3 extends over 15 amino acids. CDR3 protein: CASSQAGTGGTEAFF. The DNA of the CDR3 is TGCGCCAGCAGCCAGGCCGGGACAGGGGGCACTGAAGCTTTCTTT.

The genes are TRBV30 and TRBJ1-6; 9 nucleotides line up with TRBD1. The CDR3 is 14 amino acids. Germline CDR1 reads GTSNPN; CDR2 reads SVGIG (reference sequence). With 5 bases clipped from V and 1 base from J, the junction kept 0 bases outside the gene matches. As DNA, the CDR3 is TGTGCCTGGGACAGGGGGTCCTATAATTCACCCCTCCACTTT. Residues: CAWDRGSYNSPLHF.

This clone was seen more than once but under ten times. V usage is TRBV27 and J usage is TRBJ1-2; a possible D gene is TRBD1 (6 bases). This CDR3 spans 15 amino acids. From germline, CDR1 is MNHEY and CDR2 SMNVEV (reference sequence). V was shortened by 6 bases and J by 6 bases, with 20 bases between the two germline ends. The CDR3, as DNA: TGTGCCAGCAGCACCCTACTCAAGGGGGACAATGGCTACACCTTC. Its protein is CASSTLLKGDNGYTF.

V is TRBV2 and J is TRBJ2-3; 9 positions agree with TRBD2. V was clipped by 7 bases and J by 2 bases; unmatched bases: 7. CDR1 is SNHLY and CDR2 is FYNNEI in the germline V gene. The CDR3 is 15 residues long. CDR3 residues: CASTRTSVDTDTQYF. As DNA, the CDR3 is TGTGCCAGCACGCGGACTAGCGTGGACACAGATACGCAGTATTTT.

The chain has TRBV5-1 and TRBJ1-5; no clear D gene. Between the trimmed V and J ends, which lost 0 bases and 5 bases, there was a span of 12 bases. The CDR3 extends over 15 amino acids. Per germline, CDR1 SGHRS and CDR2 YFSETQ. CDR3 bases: TGCGCCAGCAGCTTGGCCGGAGCGACCCATCAGCCCCAGCATTTT. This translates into CASSLAGATHQPQHF.

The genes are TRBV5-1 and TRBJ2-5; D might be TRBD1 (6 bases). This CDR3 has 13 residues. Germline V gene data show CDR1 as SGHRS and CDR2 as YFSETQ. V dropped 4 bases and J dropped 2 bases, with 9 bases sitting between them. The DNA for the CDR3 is TGCGCCAGCAGCCGGACAGTTCAAGAGACCCAGTACTTC. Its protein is CASSRTVQETQYF. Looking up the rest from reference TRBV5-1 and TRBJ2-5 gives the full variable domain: KAGVTQTPRYLIKTRGQQVTLSCSPISGHRSVSWYQQTPGQGLQFLFEYFSETQRNKGNFPGRFSGRQFSNSRSEMNVSTLELGDSALYLCASSRTVQETQYFGPGTRLLVL.

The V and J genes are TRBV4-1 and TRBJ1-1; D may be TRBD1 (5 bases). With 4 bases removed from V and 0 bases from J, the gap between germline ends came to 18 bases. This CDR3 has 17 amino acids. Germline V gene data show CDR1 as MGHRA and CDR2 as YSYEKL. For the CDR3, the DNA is TGCGCCAGCAGCCCCTTGGGGTTACAGGACATGAACACTGAAGCTTTCTTT. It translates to CASSPLGLQDMNTEAFF.

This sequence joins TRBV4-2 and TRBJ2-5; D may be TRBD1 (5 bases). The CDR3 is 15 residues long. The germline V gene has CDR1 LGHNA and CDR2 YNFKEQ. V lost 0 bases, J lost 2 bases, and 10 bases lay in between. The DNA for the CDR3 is TGTGCCAGCAGCCAAGAAGGCAGGGTGCAAGAGACCCAGTACTTC. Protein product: CASSQEGRVQETQYF.

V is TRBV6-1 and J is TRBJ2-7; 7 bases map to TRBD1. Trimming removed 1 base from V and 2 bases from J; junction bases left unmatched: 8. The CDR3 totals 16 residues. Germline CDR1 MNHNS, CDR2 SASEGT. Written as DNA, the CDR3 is TGTGCCAGCAGTGAAGGGGACAGTCGTTCGCCCTACGAGCAGTACTTC. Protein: CASSEGDSRSPYEQYF.

The CDR3 nucleotides are TGTGCCAGCAGCCCGAGGGACAGGGCCAGCAATCAGCCCCAGCATTTT. It yields the protein CASSPRDRASNQPQHF. V and J are TRBV7-2 and TRBJ1-5; 9 bases line up with TRBD1. Losses at the gene ends were 5 bases for V and 1 base for J; bases not matched to a gene: 6. The CDR3 has 16 residues. Germline CDR1 is SGHTA and CDR2 is FQGNSA. Using reference TRBV7-2 and TRBJ1-5 for the parts outside the CDR3, the full variable domain is GAGVSQSPSNKVTEKGKDVELRCDPISGHTALYWYRQSLGQGLEFLIYFQGNSAPDKSGLPSDRFSAERTGGSVSTLTIQRTQQEDSAVYLCASSPRDRASNQPQHFGDGTRLSIL.

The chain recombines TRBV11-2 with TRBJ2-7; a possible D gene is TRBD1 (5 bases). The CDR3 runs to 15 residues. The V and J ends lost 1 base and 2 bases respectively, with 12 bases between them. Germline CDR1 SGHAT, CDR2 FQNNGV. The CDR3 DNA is TGTGCCAGCAGCTTAGGCCAGGGTGGTCCCTACGAGCAGTACTTC. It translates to CASSLGQGGPYEQYF.

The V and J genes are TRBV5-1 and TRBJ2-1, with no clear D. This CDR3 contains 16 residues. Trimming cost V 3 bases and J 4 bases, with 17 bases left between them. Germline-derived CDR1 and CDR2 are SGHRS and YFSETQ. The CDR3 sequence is CASSSQAPSIYNEQFF. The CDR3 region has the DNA TGCGCCAGCAGCTCGCAGGCGCCCTCTATTTACAATGAGCAGTTCTTC.

The CDR3 sequence is CAGQQGNYGYTF. The CDR3 DNA is TGTGCCGGACAACAGGGGAACTATGGCTACACCTTC. The chain employs TRBV18 and TRBJ1-2; 7 bases agree with TRBD1. With V trimmed by 11 bases and J by 2 bases, 5 bases remained unmatched. This CDR3 has 12 residues. CDR1 and CDR2 (germline): KGHSH, LQKENI. The full variable domain, rest sourced from reference TRBV18 and TRBJ1-2, is NAGVMQNPRHLVRRRGQEARLRCSPMKGHSHVYWYRQLPEEGLKFMVYLQKENIIDESGMPKERFSAEFPKEGPSILRIQQVVRGDSAAYFCAGQQGNYGYTFGSGTRLTVV.

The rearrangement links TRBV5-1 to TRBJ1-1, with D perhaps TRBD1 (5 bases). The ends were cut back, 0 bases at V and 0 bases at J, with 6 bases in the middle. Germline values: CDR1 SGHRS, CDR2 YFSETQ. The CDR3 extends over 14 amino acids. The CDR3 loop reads CASSLAQVNTEAFF. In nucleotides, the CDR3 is TGCGCCAGCAGCTTGGCACAGGTGAACACTGAAGCTTTCTTT.

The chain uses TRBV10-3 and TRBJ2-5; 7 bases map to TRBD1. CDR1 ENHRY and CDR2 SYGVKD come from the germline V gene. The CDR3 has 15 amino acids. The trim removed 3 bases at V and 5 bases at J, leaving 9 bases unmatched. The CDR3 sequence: CAISDPTGVVETQYF. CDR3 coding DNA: TGTGCCATCAGTGACCCCACAGGGGTTGTTGAGACCCAGTACTTC.

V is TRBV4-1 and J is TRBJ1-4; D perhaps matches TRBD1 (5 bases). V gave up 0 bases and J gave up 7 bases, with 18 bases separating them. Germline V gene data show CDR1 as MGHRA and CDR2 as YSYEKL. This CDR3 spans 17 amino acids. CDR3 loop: CASSQDIVRGAGEKLFF. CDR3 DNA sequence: TGCGCCAGCAGCCAAGATATCGTAAGGGGCGCAGGTGAAAAACTGTTTTTT.